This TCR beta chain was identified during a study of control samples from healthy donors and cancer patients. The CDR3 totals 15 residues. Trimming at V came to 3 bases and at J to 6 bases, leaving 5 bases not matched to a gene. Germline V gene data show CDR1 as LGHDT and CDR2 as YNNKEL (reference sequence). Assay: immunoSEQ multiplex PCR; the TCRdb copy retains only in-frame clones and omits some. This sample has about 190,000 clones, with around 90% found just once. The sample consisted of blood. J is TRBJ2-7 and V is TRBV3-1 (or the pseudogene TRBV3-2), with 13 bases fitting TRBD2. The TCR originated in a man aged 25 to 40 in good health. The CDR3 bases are TGTGCCAGCAGCCAGACTAGCGGGGGGACTCCCGAGCAGTACTTC. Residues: CASSQTSGGTPEQYF.